The text below deals with one T cell receptor (beta chain). Its binding antigen is unknown. No per-base quality is available; no much larger clone lies one base away. Each collaborating institution followed its own protocols to collect whole blood in K2EDTA tubes. Collaborator samples were shipped for TCRbeta analysis as frozen whole blood, isolated PBMCs, or DNA extracted from either sample type. This entry comes from a study of blood T cell repertoires in COVID-19 (dated by TCRdb to about 2020). Looking at the study overall: Samples from collaborators originated in the United States, Italy and Spain and spanned both the acute and convalescent phases of COVID-19. Subjects who had been exposed to COVID-19, were actively infected with it, or had recovered from it provided the deeply sampled blood TCRbeta repertoires that made up the dataset. The material from the prospective study consisted of cDNA or gDNA derived from T cells, B-cell-depleted T cells, or PBMCs. The repertoires were released in a freely available public database intended as a resource for research on the immune response to SARS-CoV-2. The samples were drawn from the first 160 participants of the ongoing ImmuneRACE study and from 1,200 or so subjects provided by 6 global collaborators. The sample metadata nearly always contained a de-identified subject ID, COVID-19 status, age in years and sex. Where available, HLA class I and class II types were obtained from metadata supplied by the sample provider rather than from assay-based typing.

What the research found in general, with its limitations: How much clinical and demographic metadata was included differed by source and by participant, and the metadata was provided uncurated.

TCRbeta CDR3 regions were amplified from genomic DNA using the immunoSEQ Assay, a bias-controlled multiplex PCR. Per the original workflow: Nucleated cell counts per sample were estimated from amplification of reference gene primers within the assay. To quantify the absolute abundance of each unique TCRbeta CDR3 rearrangement, sequence reads were collapsed and filtered. Productive Simpson clonality was computed per sample as the square root of Simpson's diversity index over productive rearrangements. TCRdb holds this immuneACCESS table with in-frame rearrangements only. Some clones are missing; in checked studies, unresolved V genes explain under half, and the rest has no known cause. V and J calls and clone size are as listed in that table; D and trimming were resolved from the DNA. This sample is represented by around 70,000 clones; roughly 76% of them were singletons. The leading ten clones occupy 20% to 25% of the sample.

In the germline V gene (reference sequence), CDR1 corresponds to SEHNR and CDR2 to FQNEAQ. The junction carries 8 bases between V and J, which are trimmed by 1 base and 7 bases respectively. The cysteine opens and the phenylalanine closes a CDR3 of 13 amino acids. The kept DNA is CDR3 alone, 39 bases in frame from the first base. This sequence was found in a woman in her 70s with acute or convalescent COVID-19. The chain is made from TRBV7-9 and TRBJ2-1; possibly the D gene is TRBD2, per 6 matching bases. Sequencing was performed on peripheral blood. DNA sequence: TGTGCCAGCAGCTTAGTCCTAGCGAATGAGCAGTTCTTC. This is translated as CASSLVLANEQFF. Reference TRBV7-9 and TRBJ2-1 proteins supply the regions before and after the CDR3; the full variable domain is: DTGVSQNPRHKITKRGQNVTFRCDPISEHNRLYWYRQTLGQGPEFLTYFQNEAQLEKSRLLSDRFSAERPKGSFSTLEIQRTEQGDSAMYLCASSLVLANEQFFGPGTRLTVL.